This is a list of T cell receptor beta chains from one sample in a study of blood T cells in healthy people across ages. TCRdb called the 5' RACE reads again in MiXCR, with one record for every CDR3 protein. Of about 640,000 distinct CDR3 sequences in the sample, under 70% were seen once. The sequenced sample consisted of blood. The receptors come from a man aged 55-75 years in good health. CDR3s include the opening cysteine and the closing phenylalanine or tryptophan. The order of the fields is J gene, clone size, D gene, V gene, CDR3 DNA, CDR3 protein. A D gene is named only where the DNA matches it firmly. Expanded clones get a size class; other rows say once, few or many, or leave the size out.

j_gene: TRBJ1-4; abundance: few; d_gene: NA; v_gene: TRBV29-1; CDR3nt: TGCAGCGTCGGTGGGACGGATAATGAAAAACTGTTTTTT; CDR3aa: CSVGGTDNEKLFF
j_gene: TRBJ2-1; abundance: NA; d_gene: NA; v_gene: TRBV27; CDR3nt: TGTGCCAGCAGAAAAAACGACCGCTCCTACAATGAGCAGTTCTTC; CDR3aa: CASRKNDRSYNEQFF
j_gene: TRBJ1-6; abundance: NA; d_gene: TRBD1; v_gene: TRBV6-6; CDR3nt: TGTGCCAGCAGTTTCCAGGACAGGGTAGCTTCACCCCTCCACTTT; CDR3aa: CASSFQDRVASPLHF
j_gene: TRBJ2-1; abundance: few; d_gene: NA; v_gene: TRBV29-1; CDR3nt: TGCAGCGTTGGTGGACAAGTCTCCTACAATGAGCAGTTCTTC; CDR3aa: CSVGGQVSYNEQFF
j_gene: TRBJ2-5; abundance: few; d_gene: NA; v_gene: TRBV3-1; CDR3nt: TGTGCCAGCAGCCAAGTTCTCCCAGTGGGGGAGACCCAGTACTTC; CDR3aa: CASSQVLPVGETQYF
j_gene: TRBJ2-3; abundance: NA; d_gene: TRBD2; v_gene: TRBV20-1; CDR3nt: TGCAGTGCTAGGGGACTAGCTCTGGTGGCTGATACGCAGTATTTT; CDR3aa: CSARGLALVADTQYF
j_gene: TRBJ2-1; abundance: NA; d_gene: TRBD2; v_gene: TRBV20-1; CDR3nt: TGCAGTGCAGCTAGCGGGACGGATAATGAGCAGTTCTTC; CDR3aa: CSAASGTDNEQFF
j_gene: TRBJ2-3; abundance: NA; d_gene: TRBD2; v_gene: TRBV20-1; CDR3nt: TGCAGTGCCCCCCCTTTAGCGGGGGGGCCGAATACGCAGTATTTT; CDR3aa: CSAPPLAGGPNTQYF
j_gene: TRBJ1-4; abundance: NA; d_gene: NA; v_gene: TRBV5-1; CDR3nt: TGCGCCAGCAGCTTGGATTGGGGGGACGACGAAAAACTGTTTTTT; CDR3aa: CASSLDWGDDEKLFF
j_gene: TRBJ2-7; abundance: NA; d_gene: NA; v_gene: TRBV5-1; CDR3nt: TGCGCCAGCAGTTCTCCCTCTCCAGGCCCCTACGAGCAGTACTTC; CDR3aa: CASSSPSPGPYEQYF
j_gene: TRBJ1-2; abundance: NA; d_gene: NA; v_gene: TRBV29-1; CDR3nt: TGCAGCGTTGCAACGGCGTATGGCTACACCTTC; CDR3aa: CSVATAYGYTF
j_gene: TRBJ1-2; abundance: NA; d_gene: NA; v_gene: TRBV12-3/TRBV12-4; CDR3nt: TGTGCCAGCAGTTTAGGGGGAGGCTACACCTTC; CDR3aa: CASSLGGGYTF
j_gene: TRBJ1-2; abundance: NA; d_gene: NA; v_gene: TRBV15; CDR3nt: TGTGCCACCAGCAGGCCGGCCGGGAACTATGGCTACACCTTC; CDR3aa: CATSRPAGNYGYTF
j_gene: TRBJ2-3; abundance: once; d_gene: NA; v_gene: TRBV11-2; CDR3nt: TGTGCCAGCAGCTTAGATCAGAATAGCGGAGGATCGCAGTATTTT; CDR3aa: CASSLDQNSGGSQYF
j_gene: TRBJ2-4; abundance: once; d_gene: TRBD1; v_gene: TRBV2; CDR3nt: TGTGCCAGCAGTGACGACCAACCTGACAGGGATCTTCGCTTCCAGTACTTC; CDR3aa: CASSDDQPDRDLRFQYF
j_gene: TRBJ1-2; abundance: NA; d_gene: NA; v_gene: TRBV29-1; CDR3nt: TGCAGCGTTGAGGACAAAGCGTCTGGCTACACCTTC; CDR3aa: CSVEDKASGYTF
j_gene: TRBJ2-1; abundance: NA; d_gene: NA; v_gene: TRBV10-3; CDR3nt: TGTGCCATCAGTGTGACTAAGGGAGGACCTACAGATGAGCAGTTCTTC; CDR3aa: CAISVTKGGPTDEQFF
j_gene: TRBJ1-2; abundance: NA; d_gene: NA; v_gene: TRBV9; CDR3nt: TGTGCCAGCAGCGTAGGACCCCAGGAAGACTATGGCTACACCTTC; CDR3aa: CASSVGPQEDYGYTF
j_gene: TRBJ2-7; abundance: NA; d_gene: TRBD1; v_gene: TRBV5-1; CDR3nt: TGCGCCAGCAGCCGGGGGACAGGGAGCTCCTACGAGCAGTACTTC; CDR3aa: CASSRGTGSSYEQYF
j_gene: TRBJ2-3; abundance: NA; d_gene: NA; v_gene: TRBV5-1; CDR3nt: TGCGCCAGCAGCTCCGGGACGGTCGCAGATACGCAGTATTTT; CDR3aa: CASSSGTVADTQYF
j_gene: TRBJ2-7; abundance: NA; d_gene: TRBD2; v_gene: TRBV6-6; CDR3nt: TGTGCCAGCACCCAAGGGACTAGCGGGGTCTACGAGCAGTACTTC; CDR3aa: CASTQGTSGVYEQYF
j_gene: TRBJ2-6; abundance: NA; d_gene: NA; v_gene: TRBV28; CDR3nt: TGTGCCAGCGCCCTAGGGCCCGGGGGAGCGGCCAACGTCCCGACTTTC; CDR3aa: CASALGPGGAANVPTF
j_gene: TRBJ1-2; abundance: NA; d_gene: NA; v_gene: TRBV10-3; CDR3nt: TGTGCCATCAGTGAGGCGGGGGGGAGGAACTATGGCTACACCTTC; CDR3aa: CAISEAGGRNYGYTF
j_gene: TRBJ2-5; abundance: NA; d_gene: NA; v_gene: TRBV28; CDR3nt: TGTGCCAGCATCCCGCCGGGCCTGGGAGAGACCCAGTACTTC; CDR3aa: CASIPPGLGETQYF
j_gene: TRBJ1-5; abundance: many; d_gene: NA; v_gene: TRBV27; CDR3nt: TGTGCCAGCAGTTCCCAATATGGCAAGCCCCAGCATTTT; CDR3aa: CASSSQYGKPQHF
j_gene: TRBJ1-2; abundance: NA; d_gene: NA; v_gene: TRBV20-1; CDR3nt: TGCAGTGCTAGAGTGGTGGGCTATGGCTACACCTTC; CDR3aa: CSARVVGYGYTF
j_gene: TRBJ2-5; abundance: NA; d_gene: TRBD1; v_gene: TRBV12-3/TRBV12-4; CDR3nt: TGTGCCAGCAGTCTTTCGAGGGGGCTGGAGACCCAGTACTTC; CDR3aa: CASSLSRGLETQYF
j_gene: TRBJ2-5; abundance: NA; d_gene: TRBD2; v_gene: TRBV12-3/TRBV12-4; CDR3nt: TGTGCCACCTCGGCGGGAGCGGGGGGCAAGACCCAGTACTTC; CDR3aa: CATSAGAGGKTQYF
j_gene: TRBJ2-1; abundance: NA; d_gene: NA; v_gene: TRBV12-3/TRBV12-4; CDR3nt: TGTGCCAGCAGTGTACAGGGACCCTGGGATGAGCAGTTCTTC; CDR3aa: CASSVQGPWDEQFF
j_gene: TRBJ2-7; abundance: few; d_gene: NA; v_gene: TRBV5-1; CDR3nt: TGCGCCAGCAGCCCTGGACTAACGGGCTACTACGAGCAGTACTTC; CDR3aa: CASSPGLTGYYEQYF
j_gene: TRBJ1-5; abundance: NA; d_gene: NA; v_gene: TRBV7-2; CDR3nt: TGTGCCAGCAGCTCGCAGGGTGGTCGCAATCAGCCCCAGCATTTT; CDR3aa: CASSSQGGRNQPQHF